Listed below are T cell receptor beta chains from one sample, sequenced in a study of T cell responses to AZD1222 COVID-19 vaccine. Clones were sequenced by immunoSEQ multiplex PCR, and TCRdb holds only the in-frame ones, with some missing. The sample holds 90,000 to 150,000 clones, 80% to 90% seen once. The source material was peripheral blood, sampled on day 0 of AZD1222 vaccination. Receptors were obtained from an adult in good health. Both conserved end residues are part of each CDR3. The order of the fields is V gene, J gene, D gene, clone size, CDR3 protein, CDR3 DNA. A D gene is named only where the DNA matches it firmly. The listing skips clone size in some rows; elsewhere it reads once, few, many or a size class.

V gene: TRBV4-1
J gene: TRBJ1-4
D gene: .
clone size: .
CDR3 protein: CASSQVGGTNEKLFF
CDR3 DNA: TGCGCCAGCAGCCAAGTAGGGGGGACTAATGAAAAACTGTTTTTT

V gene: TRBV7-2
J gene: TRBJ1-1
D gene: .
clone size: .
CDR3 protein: CASSLRGLNTEAFF
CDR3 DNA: TGTGCCAGCAGCTTACGAGGTCTGAACACTGAAGCTTTCTTT

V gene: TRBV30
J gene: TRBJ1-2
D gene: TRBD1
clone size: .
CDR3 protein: CATDTNRGGGYTF
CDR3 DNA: TGTGCCACGGACACAAACAGGGGAGGCGGCTACACCTTC

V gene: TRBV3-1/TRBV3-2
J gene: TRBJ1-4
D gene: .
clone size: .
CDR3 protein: CASRRQQSGEKLFF
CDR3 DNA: TGTGCCAGCAGAAGACAGCAAAGTGGAGAAAAACTGTTTTTT

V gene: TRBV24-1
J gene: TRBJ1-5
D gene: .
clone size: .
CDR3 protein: CATSNIDSNQPQHF
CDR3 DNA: TGTGCCACCAGCAACATCGATAGCAATCAGCCCCAGCATTTT

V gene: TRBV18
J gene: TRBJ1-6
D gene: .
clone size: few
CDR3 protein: CASSPSGQGRQGNSPLHF
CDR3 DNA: TGTGCCAGCTCACCCTCCGGCCAGGGGCGCCAGGGGAATTCACCCCTCCACTTT

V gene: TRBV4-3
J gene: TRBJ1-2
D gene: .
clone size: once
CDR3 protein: CASSQDMEGYGYTF
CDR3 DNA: TGCGCCAGCAGCCAAGATATGGAGGGCTATGGCTACACCTTC

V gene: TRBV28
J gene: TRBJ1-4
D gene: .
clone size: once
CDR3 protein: CASSLLEVVKGGEKLFF
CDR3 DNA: TGTGCCAGCAGTCTATTAGAGGTGGTGAAGGGGGGTGAAAAACTGTTTTTT

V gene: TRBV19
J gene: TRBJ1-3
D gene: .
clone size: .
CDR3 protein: CASSDGNSGNTIYF
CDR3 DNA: TGTGCCAGTTCGGACGGGAACTCTGGAAACACCATATATTTT

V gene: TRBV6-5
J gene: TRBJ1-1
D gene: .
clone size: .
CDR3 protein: CASEDSNTEAFF
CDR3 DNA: TGTGCCAGCGAGGACAGTAACACTGAAGCTTTCTTT

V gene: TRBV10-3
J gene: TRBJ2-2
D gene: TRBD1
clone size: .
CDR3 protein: CAINGQGGSMGELFF
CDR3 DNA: TGTGCCATCAATGGACAGGGTGGAAGTATGGGGGAGCTGTTTTTT

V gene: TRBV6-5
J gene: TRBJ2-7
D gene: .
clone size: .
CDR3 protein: CASGLTDTYEQYF
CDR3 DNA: TGTGCCAGCGGCCTGACTGATACCTACGAGCAGTACTTC

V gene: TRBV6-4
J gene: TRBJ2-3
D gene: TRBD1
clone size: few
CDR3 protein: CASSEWDSSTDTQYF
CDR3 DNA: TGTGCCAGCAGTGAATGGGACAGTAGCACAGATACGCAGTATTTT

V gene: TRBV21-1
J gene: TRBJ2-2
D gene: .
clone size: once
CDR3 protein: CASSNGELFF
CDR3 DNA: TGTGCCAGCAGCAACGGGGAGCTGTTTTTT

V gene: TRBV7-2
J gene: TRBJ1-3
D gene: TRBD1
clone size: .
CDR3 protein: CASSPTGHSGNTIYF
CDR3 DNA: TGTGCCAGCAGCCCGACAGGGCACTCTGGAAACACCATATATTTT

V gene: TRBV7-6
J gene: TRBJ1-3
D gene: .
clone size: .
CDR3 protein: CASSPRRAASLGSGNTIYF
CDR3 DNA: TGTGCCAGCAGCCCACGCCGGGCGGCCAGTCTGGGCTCTGGAAACACCATATATTTT

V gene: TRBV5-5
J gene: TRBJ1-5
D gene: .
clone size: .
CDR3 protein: CASSLNILGPDQPQHF
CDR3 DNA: TGTGCCAGCAGCTTGAACATCCTGGGCCCGGATCAGCCCCAGCATTTT

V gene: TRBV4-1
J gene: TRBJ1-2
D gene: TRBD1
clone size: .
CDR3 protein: CASRLLGGDRAHVYTF
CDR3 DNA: TGCGCCAGCAGACTCTTAGGGGGCGACAGGGCTCACGTCTACACCTTC

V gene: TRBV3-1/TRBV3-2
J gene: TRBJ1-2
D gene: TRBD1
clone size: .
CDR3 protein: CASSQTSTRQGGYGYTF
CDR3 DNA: TGTGCCAGCAGCCAAACCTCAACCCGACAGGGAGGGTATGGCTACACCTTC

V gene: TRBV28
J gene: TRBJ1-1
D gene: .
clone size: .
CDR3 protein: CASSLDGTEAFF
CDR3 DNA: TGTGCCAGCAGTTTGGATGGCACTGAAGCTTTCTTT